The sequence of this T cell receptor beta chain was determined in a study of T cell repertoires in cytomegalovirus infection. Study context: Recently described HLA-C-restricted plus well-studied HLA-B-restricted CMV epitopes were used.

Germline loops: CDR1 SGHVT, CDR2 SQSDAQ. There are 12 residues in the CDR3. V dropped 4 bases and J dropped 2 bases, with 6 bases sitting between them. Comment on this clonotype: Its antigen is unknown.

TCRdb reprocessed the reads via MiXCR and lists one record per CDR3 protein. This table has 450,000 to 600,000 distinct CDR3 sequences, approximately 40% appearing once. Notes on the study in general: The response measured ex vivo was dominated by TCR beta clonotypes (HLA-C-restricted and CMV-specific).

V is TRBV7-4 and J is TRBJ2-7; no clear D. This TCR was recovered from a human donor in good health (CMV status not recorded). Some clones in this sample may be carry-over from other donors' samples. The specimen comprised cultured PBMCs, sampled from culture after CMV antigen stimulation. CDR3: CASSSTPYEQYF. The CDR3 bases are TGTGCCAGCAGCTCCACTCCCTACGAGCAGTACTTC.